The 12 T cell receptor beta chains presented below share a single source sample, sequenced in a study of blood T cell repertoires in COVID-19. Assay used: immunoSEQ multiplex PCR; TCRdb lists only in-frame clones, some missing. Seen here are about 130,000 clones, roughly 80% observed once, and the top ten hold 4% to 5%. Material for sequencing was peripheral blood. The receptors here all came from a woman between 65 and 79 years old with COVID-19, enrolled during active disease.

The chain employs TRBV7-8 and TRBJ2-7, with D perhaps TRBD2 (5 bases). V lost 5 bases and J 3 bases, leaving 17 bases between the germline ends. From germline, CDR1 is SGHVS and CDR2 FQNEAQ. The CDR3 runs to 15 residues. DNA for the CDR3: TGTGCCAGCAGCCGGTCCGTCTGGGAGAGCTACGAGCAGTACTTC. Protein: CASSRSVWESYEQYF.

This clone was seen more than once but under ten times. This chain connects TRBV6-6 to TRBJ1-2; 8 bases match TRBD1. This CDR3 is 15 amino acids long. Germline CDR1 and CDR2: MNHNY and SVGAGI (reference sequence). J gave up 6 bases and V 4 bases, and 10 bases lay outside the gene matches. The CDR3 loop is CASSSVTGGGHGYTF. The CDR3 nucleotides read TGTGCCAGCAGTTCTGTAACAGGGGGAGGACATGGCTACACCTTC.

The V gene is TRBV28, the J gene TRBJ1-6, with D perhaps matching TRBD1 (5 bases). The CDR3 covers 15 residues. The germline gives CDR1 MDHEN, CDR2 SYDVKM. The V and J ends lost 3 bases and 8 bases respectively, with 14 bases between them. The CDR3 loop is CASSLQGGRDSPLHF. DNA for the CDR3: TGTGCCAGCAGTTTGCAGGGAGGTAGGGATTCACCCCTCCACTTT.

Regarding this clone: Other DNA sequences in the sample encode the same CDR3. The gene calls are TRBV5-8 and TRBJ2-1; D is unresolved. The CDR3 has 11 amino acids. V was shortened by 1 base and J by 6 bases, with 2 bases between the two germline ends. CDR1 SGHTS and CDR2 YDEGEE come from the germline V gene. CDR3 region: CASSLRNEQFF. The CDR3 nucleotides are TGTGCCAGCAGCTTGCGCAATGAGCAGTTCTTC.

The V gene is TRBV19, the J gene TRBJ1-4, with TRBD1 identical over 9 bases. J was trimmed by 0 bases and V by 2 bases; bases with no gene match: 10. The CDR3 spans 19 residues. CDR1 and CDR2 from the germline V gene are LNHDA and SQIVND (reference sequence). The CDR3 spells CASSIRGQGRMATNEKLFF. The CDR3 nucleotides are TGTGCCAGTAGTATACGGGGACAGGGAAGGATGGCAACTAATGAAAAACTGTTTTTT. Together with reference TRBV19 and TRBJ1-4, the CDR3 gives the full variable domain: DGGITQSPKYLFRKEGQNVTLSCEQNLNHDAMYWYRQDPGQGLRLIYYSQIVNDFQKGDIAEGYSVSREKKESFPLTVTSAQKNPTAFYLCASSIRGQGRMATNEKLFFGSGTQLSVL.

The chain links TRBV5-4 to TRBJ2-1, with D perhaps TRBD2 (5 bases). CDR3 length: 16 amino acids. CDR1 and CDR2 (germline): SGHNT, YYREEE (reference sequence). Trimming removed 0 bases at V and 0 bases at J, with 10 bases between. Here the CDR3 reads CASSLGAAGSYNEQFF. Written as DNA, the CDR3 is TGTGCCAGCAGCTTGGGGGCGGCGGGCTCCTACAATGAGCAGTTCTTC.

The CDR3 loop reads CASSLDRGDGYTF. CDR3 in DNA: TGTGCCAGCAGTCTCGACAGGGGGGATGGCTACACCTTC. This rearrangement joins TRBV5-4 to TRBJ1-2, with 9 nucleotides matching TRBD1. Trimming at V came to 5 bases and at J to 6 bases, leaving 5 bases not matched to a gene. The CDR3 is 13 residues long. The germline CDR1 and CDR2 sequences are SGHNT and YYREEE (reference sequence).

The chain is built from TRBV2 and TRBJ2-7; TRBD1 is a possible D gene (6 bases). The V gene's germline CDR1 is SNHLY and CDR2 FYNNEI. Trimming removed 1 base at V and 6 bases at J, with 13 bases between. This CDR3 spans 14 amino acids. The CDR3, as DNA: TGTGCCAGCAGTGAAGTCAGGGGTACAGGCGAGCAGTACTTC. Its translation: CASSEVRGTGEQYF.

This chain uses TRBV5-8 with TRBJ2-7; the D is unclear. There are 15 residues in the CDR3. Germline assignment: CDR1 SGHTS and CDR2 YDEGEE. Trimming left V 0 bases short and J 5 bases short, with 15 bases between. CDR3 DNA: TGTGCCAGCAGCTTGGGTGCTGGCGGCGTCCACGAGCAGTACTTC. This encodes CASSLGAGGVHEQYF.

The chain couples TRBV28 to TRBJ1-4; D gene unclear. The CDR3 is made up of 14 amino acids. V was trimmed by 2 bases and J by 7 bases, leaving 11 bases between them. Germline V gives CDR1 MDHEN, CDR2 SYDVKM. The CDR3 loop is CASSLGGLAEKLFF. DNA of the CDR3: TGTGCCAGCAGTTTAGGCGGTCTTGCTGAAAAACTGTTTTTT.

V gene TRBV14 combines with J gene TRBJ2-7, with 7 bases fitting TRBD2. Germline CDR1 and CDR2: SGHDN and FVKESK. The junction had 11 bases not matched to a gene; V was cut back by 0 bases and J by 6 bases. This CDR3 contains 16 residues. The CDR3 DNA reads TGTGCCAGCAGCCAAGAAGGGTGGCGGGAGAGGGGCGAGCAGTACTTC. Protein product: CASSQEGWRERGEQYF.

The chain has TRBV5-4 and TRBJ2-6, with D perhaps TRBD1 (5 bases). The V end was cut by 7 bases, the J end by 1 base, with 21 bases between. The CDR3 runs 18 residues. The V gene's germline CDR1 is SGHNT and CDR2 YYREEE (reference sequence). The CDR3 nucleotides read TGTGCCAGCGCCTTCGATGGCAGGGCCCCATCTGGGGCCAACGTCCTGACTTTC. It encodes CASAFDGRAPSGANVLTF.